This T cell receptor beta chain is drawn from a study of post-analysis software for immune sequencing data. Study background: Patients had relapsing-remitting, secondary progressive or progressive-relapsing multiple sclerosis; some lacked subtype. Findings of the study overall: The five TRBV segments detected at higher frequency in patients than in controls included TRBV5-6, TRBV5-1 and TRBV20-1. Strong co-clustering by F measure linked samples that shared a preparation batch. Multiple sclerosis was associated with a significant reduction in normalized Chao1 diversity relative to controls.

Per the germline V gene, CDR1 is DFQATT and CDR2 is SNEGSKA (reference sequence). CDR3 length: 15 residues. With 1 base removed from V and 4 bases from J, the gap between germline ends came to 15 bases. Concerning this clonotype: Its matching antigen is unknown.

Built from TCR beta cDNA, the libraries had unique molecular identifiers in them. In TCRdb, the PCR reads were re-called with MiXCR into one record per CDR3 protein. The sample includes about 460,000 distinct CDR3 sequences, under 55% of them seen just once. The sequenced material came from blood. The sequence derives from a girl aged 10 to 17 with multiple sclerosis. The chain uses TRBV20-1 and TRBJ2-3, with D perhaps matching TRBD2 (6 bases). The CDR3: CSARARLEGSDTQYF. The CDR3 DNA reads TGCAGTGCTAGAGCAAGACTAGAGGGTTCAGATACGCAGTATTTT.